This T cell receptor (beta chain) was recovered during a study of blood T cell repertoires in COVID-19. The data were produced by immunoSEQ multiplex PCR, yet TCRdb's version contains in-frame clones alone and is incomplete. The data contain 250,000 to 350,000 clones, over 75% of them seen just once; the ten biggest clones take up about an eighth. Trimming removed 0 bases from V and 4 bases from J, with 10 bases in between. Germline-derived CDR1 and CDR2 are LGHNA and YNFKEQ. CDR3 length equals 15 residues. The sample consisted of peripheral blood. This rearrangement joins TRBV4-2 to TRBJ1-5; D gene uncertain. The TCR sequence derives from a woman aged 55-70 years with acute or convalescent COVID-19. The CDR3 nucleotides are TGTGCCAGCAGCCAAGATGTAACGCGTAATCAGCCCCAGCATTTT. Translated: CASSQDVTRNQPQHF.